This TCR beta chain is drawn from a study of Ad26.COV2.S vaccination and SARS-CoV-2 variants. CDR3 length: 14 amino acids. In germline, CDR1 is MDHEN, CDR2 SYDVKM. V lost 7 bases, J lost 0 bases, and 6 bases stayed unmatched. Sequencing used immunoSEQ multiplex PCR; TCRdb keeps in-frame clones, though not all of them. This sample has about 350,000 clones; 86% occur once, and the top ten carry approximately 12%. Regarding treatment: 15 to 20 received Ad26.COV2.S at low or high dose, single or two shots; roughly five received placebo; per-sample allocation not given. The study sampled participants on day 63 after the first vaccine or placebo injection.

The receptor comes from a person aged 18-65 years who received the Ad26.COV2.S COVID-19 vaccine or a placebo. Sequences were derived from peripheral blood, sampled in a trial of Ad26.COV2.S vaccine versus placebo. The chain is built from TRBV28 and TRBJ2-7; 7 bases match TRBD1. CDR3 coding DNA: TGTGCCAGCATCCTACAGGGGAGCTCCTACGAGCAGTACTTC. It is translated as CASILQGSSYEQYF.